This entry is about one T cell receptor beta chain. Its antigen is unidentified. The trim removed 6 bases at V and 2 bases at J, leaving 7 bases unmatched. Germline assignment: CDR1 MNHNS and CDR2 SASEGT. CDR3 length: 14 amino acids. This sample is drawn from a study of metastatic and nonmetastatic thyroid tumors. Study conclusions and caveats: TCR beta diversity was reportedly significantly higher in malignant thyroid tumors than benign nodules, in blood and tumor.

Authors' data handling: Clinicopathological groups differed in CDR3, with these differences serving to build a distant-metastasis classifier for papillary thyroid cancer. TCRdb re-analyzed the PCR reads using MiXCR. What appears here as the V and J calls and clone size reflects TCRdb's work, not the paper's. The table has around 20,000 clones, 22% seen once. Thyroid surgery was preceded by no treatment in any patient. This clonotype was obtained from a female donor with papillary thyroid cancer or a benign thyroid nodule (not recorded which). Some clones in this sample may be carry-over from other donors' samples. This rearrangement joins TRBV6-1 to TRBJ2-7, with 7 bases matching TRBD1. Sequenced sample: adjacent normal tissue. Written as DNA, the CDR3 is TGTGCCAGCAGAAGAGGGGGCACCGCCTACGAGCAGTACTTC. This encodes CASRRGGTAYEQYF.